The sequence of this TCR beta chain was determined in a study of T cell responses to AZD1222 COVID-19 vaccine. Study details: Some second doses came at about 4 weeks and others at about 12 weeks; these were pooled. The study, taken as a whole, reports: Following two doses of AZD1222, Spike-specific TCR breadth and depth rose. Females outnumbered males among donors, who were mostly white British; clonal diversity was possibly underestimated. Among vaccine-associated CD4 TCRs, coverage spanned spike, with dominance at 160-218 and 743-854.

The method was immunoSEQ multiplex PCR; TCRdb's version includes in-frame clones alone and lacks a portion of them. The data show about 150,000 clones, around 89% seen once. Details on this clone: The target antigen is unknown.

V gave up 6 bases and J gave up 4 bases, with 11 bases separating them. Germline CDR1 MGHRA, CDR2 YSYEKL. The CDR3 consists of 13 residues. J is TRBJ2-3 and V is TRBV4-1; D is undetermined. This receptor was taken from an adult in good health. The sample here was peripheral blood, taken on day 0 of AZD1222 vaccination. In nucleotides, the CDR3 is TGCGCCAGCAGATCTAATCCCCCAGATACGCAGTATTTT. Translated: CASRSNPPDTQYF.